This T cell receptor (beta chain) was recovered during a study of control samples from healthy donors and cancer patients (dated by TCRdb to 2020 to 2022). Measured from the cysteine to the phenylalanine, the CDR3 is 18 residues long. CDR3 DNA only is kept here, 54 bases in frame from base 1. The germline V gene provides CDR1 SGHTA and CDR2 FQGNSA. V loses 2 bases, J loses 0 bases, and the germline ends lie 17 bases apart. Libraries were constructed by the immunoSEQ multiplex PCR assay. TCRdb stores this immuneACCESS table with in-frame sequences only. Part of the clones is absent; in the studies checked, under half of the shortfall reflects unresolved V genes, and no reason is known for the rest. Counted in this sample were 60,000 to 95,000 clones; about nine tenths of them appeared once. Clones ranked in the top ten supply over 9% of the sample. Comments on this clone: Its antigen is not yet known. Base qualities were left out, and no much larger clone turns up one base away.

The V and J segments used are TRBV7-2 and TRBJ2-4, with TRBD2 tentatively as D gene (5 bases match). This sequence originates from a woman in her forties or fifties with colorectal cancer. Material for sequencing was PBMCs. The DNA sequence reads TGTGCCAGCAGCTTACAAGGGAGTTATCTGGGAGCCAAAAACATTCAGTACTTC. It is translated as CASSLQGSYLGAKNIQYF.